Listed here are 26 T cell receptor beta chains from one sample, sequenced in a study of shared clonotypes between healthy human individuals. The table came from immunoSEQ multiplex PCR; TCRdb's copy has only in-frame clones and leaves some out. The sample includes about 2.4 million clones, around 90% seen only once; the top ten take around 0.14%. The sequenced sample was naive CD4+ T cells sorted from blood. Subset in this sample: CD45RA+ positively selected. These receptors were obtained from a man aged 18 to 29 in good health.

The gene calls are TRBV5-4 and TRBJ2-3; 11 nucleotides line up with TRBD2. The CDR3 has 16 amino acids. V lost 5 bases and J lost 5; bases outside the gene matches: 10. Germline assignment: CDR1 SGHNT and CDR2 YYREEE (reference sequence). CDR3: CASRAVRGLAEDTQYF. The DNA of the CDR3 is TGTGCCAGCAGGGCTGTGAGGGGACTAGCGGAAGATACGCAGTATTTT.

This sequence joins TRBV5-5 and TRBJ1-5, with D uncertain. CDR3 length equals 16 residues. The germline gives CDR1 SGHKS, CDR2 YYEKEE (reference sequence). V gave up 0 bases and J gave up 0 bases, with 10 bases separating them. The CDR3 DNA reads TGTGCCAGCAGCTTGGGGACCCCAAATAGCAATCAGCCCCAGCATTTT. It encodes CASSLGTPNSNQPQHF.

The chain is built from TRBV28 and TRBJ2-6; no clear D. The germline V gene has CDR1 MDHEN and CDR2 SYDVKM. This CDR3 comprises 15 residues. V lost 8 bases and J 0 bases, leaving 11 bases between the germline ends. CDR3 region: CASLRPLSGANVLTF. The CDR3 DNA sequence: TGTGCCAGCCTTCGGCCTCTCTCTGGGGCCAACGTCCTGACTTTC. Combining the CDR3 with reference TRBV28 and TRBJ2-6 gives the whole variable domain DVKVTQSSRYLVKRTGEKVFLECVQDMDHENMFWYRQDPGLGLRLIYFSYDVKMKEKGDIPEGYSVSREKKERFSLILESASTNQTSMYLCASLRPLSGANVLTFGAGSRLTVL.

The V gene is TRBV19, the J gene TRBJ2-7, with a weak D call TRBD1 (5 bases). This CDR3 is 12 amino acids long. Germline CDR1 is LNHDA and CDR2 is SQIVND (reference sequence). V was pared by 9 bases and J by 3 bases, with 12 bases between. The CDR3 nucleotides read TGTGCCAGCAGGGCAACGGGCTACGAGCAGTACTTC. This codes for CASRATGYEQYF.

V gene TRBV18 combines with J gene TRBJ2-3, with D perhaps TRBD1 (7 bases). Between the trimmed V and J ends, which lost 3 bases and 4 bases, there was a span of 17 bases. Germline V CDR1 and CDR2: KGHSH, LQKENI. The CDR3 is made up of 16 amino acids. The CDR3 DNA follows: TGTGCCAGCTCACCTCAGGGGGGCGAATGGGCAGATACGCAGTATTTT. Translated: CASSPQGGEWADTQYF.

This clone was seen only once. The chain joins TRBV7-9 to TRBJ2-3; 10 nucleotides line up with TRBD2. There are 17 residues in the CDR3. Germline assignment: CDR1 SEHNR and CDR2 FQNEAQ (reference sequence). V lost 5 bases to trimming and J lost 2 bases; unmatched junction nucleotides: 10. The CDR3 nucleotides are TGTGCCAGCAGCACCCGTGGAAGCGGGAGGGTCACAGATACGCAGTATTTT. Translating gives CASSTRGSGRVTDTQYF.

This chain links TRBV5-4 with TRBJ1-1; the match to TRBD1 covers 9 bases. CDR1 is SGHNT, CDR2 YYREEE, per germline (reference sequence). The junction had 6 bases not matched to a gene; V was cut back by 1 base and J by 8 bases. This CDR3 comprises 14 residues. This CDR3 reads CASSLSGQGSEAFF. The CDR3 DNA is TGTGCCAGCAGCTTGTCGGGACAGGGTTCGGAAGCTTTCTTT.

The genes are TRBV4-1 and TRBJ2-7; 9 bases line up with TRBD1. Per the germline V gene, CDR1 is MGHRA and CDR2 is YSYEKL. This CDR3 has 16 amino acids. The V and J ends lost 0 bases and 0 bases, in that order; junction bases with no gene match: 3. In DNA form, the CDR3 reads TGCGCCAGCAGCCAAGACGGGACAGGGATCTCCTACGAGCAGTACTTC. Protein product: CASSQDGTGISYEQYF.

The chain carries TRBV18 and TRBJ2-1; the D gene is possibly TRBD1 (6 bases). CDR1 and CDR2 (germline): KGHSH, LQKENI. The CDR3 loop spans 13 amino acids. V was clipped by 5 bases and J by 9 bases, with 14 bases between them. The DNA for the CDR3 is TGTGCCAGCTCATCCCCAGGGGATAGTGAGCAGTTCTTC. Protein: CASSSPGDSEQFF.

The chain recombines TRBV6-5 with TRBJ1-2; tentatively, D is TRBD1 (6 bases). The CDR3 covers 15 residues. Germline loops: CDR1 MNHEY, CDR2 SVGAGI. The V end was cut by 6 bases, the J end by 1 base, with 15 bases between. In DNA, the CDR3 is TGTGCCAGCAGACCCCAGGGGACCAATAACTATGGCTACACCTTC. Its protein product is CASRPQGTNNYGYTF.

This chain joins TRBV19 and TRBJ1-1; tentative D call: TRBD1 (6 bases). CDR1 is LNHDA, CDR2 SQIVND, per germline (reference sequence). V was trimmed by 7 bases and J by 7 bases, leaving 16 bases between them. The length of the CDR3 is 13 residues. CDR3 coding DNA: TGTGCCAGTACCGAACAGGGCACGGTTGAAGCTTTCTTT. It is translated as CASTEQGTVEAFF. Complete variable domain (other parts from reference TRBV19 and TRBJ1-1): DGGITQSPKYLFRKEGQNVTLSCEQNLNHDAMYWYRQDPGQGLRLIYYSQIVNDFQKGDIAEGYSVSREKKESFPLTVTSAQKNPTAFYLCASTEQGTVEAFFGQGTRLTVV.

Comments on this clone: The sample holds other DNA sequences that translate to the same CDR3. The V and J genes are TRBV7-2 and TRBJ1-5; D is perhaps TRBD1 (6 bases). The CDR3 contains 16 residues. Between the trimmed V and J ends, which lost 1 base and 2 bases, there was a span of 12 bases. Germline V gene lookup returns CDR1 SGHTA and CDR2 FQGNSA. The CDR3 region is CASSLVGGPGNQPQHF. CDR3 bases: TGTGCCAGCAGCTTAGTCGGGGGGCCGGGCAATCAGCCCCAGCATTTT.

This chain joins TRBV30 and TRBJ2-5; 8 nucleotides align to TRBD1. The DNA end favors TRBJ2-7, so the J call may be wrong. The CDR3 consists of 15 residues. Germline V lookup: CDR1 GTSNPN, CDR2 SVGIG (reference sequence). CDR3 sequence: CAWSVSGQGGYEQYF. CDR3 DNA sequence: TGTGCCTGGAGTGTATCCGGACAGGGAGGCTACGAGCAGTACTTC.

V gene TRBV7-2 combines with J gene TRBJ2-1; 9 bases align to TRBD2. CDR1 SGHTA and CDR2 FQGNSA come from the germline V gene. The J segment lost 4 bases and the V segment lost 5 bases, leaving 6 bases of the junction unmatched. The CDR3 is 15 residues long. CDR3 DNA sequence: TGTGCCAGCAGCCGTTGGACTAGCGATTACAATGAGCAGTTCTTC. Residues: CASSRWTSDYNEQFF.

This chain links TRBV27 with TRBJ2-1; the D is unclear. The germline V gene has CDR1 MNHEY and CDR2 SMNVEV (reference sequence). Trimming cost V 8 bases and J 7 bases, with 18 bases left between them. This CDR3 has 14 residues. The CDR3 nucleotides read TGTGCCAGCCGACCTGCAGGAGTAAGGAATGAGCAGTTCTTC. The encoded protein is CASRPAGVRNEQFF.

This chain joins TRBV28 and TRBJ1-1; D remains ambiguous. This CDR3 has 13 residues. Germline CDR1 reads MDHEN; CDR2 reads SYDVKM. Trimming took 3 bases from V and 6 from J, leaving 11 bases between them. Here the CDR3 DNA reads TGTGCCAGCAGTTTGCCGCGACGGGCTGAAGCTTTCTTT. Translation: CASSLPRRAEAFF.

The CDR3 DNA sequence: TGTGCCAGCAGCCCCGGGACAGAGAACACTGAAGCTTTCTTT. As protein: CASSPGTENTEAFF. The chain uses TRBV5-4 and TRBJ1-1, with TRBD1 matching 7 bases. Germline CDR1 is SGHNT and CDR2 is YYREEE (reference sequence). CDR3 size: 14 residues. V was pared by 4 bases and J by 1 base, with 4 bases of the junction left unmatched.

The chain employs TRBV15 and TRBJ1-4; D perhaps matches TRBD1 (5 bases). The V gene lost 3 bases and the J gene lost 0 bases, with 8 bases spanning the gap. Germline V gene sequence: CDR1 LNHNV, CDR2 YYDKDF (reference sequence). The CDR3 length is 15 residues. The CDR3 spells CATSSTGATNEKLFF. CDR3 bases: TGTGCCACCAGCAGTACAGGAGCAACTAATGAAAAACTGTTTTTT.

J is TRBJ1-2 and V is TRBV30; D not resolved. The V end lost 1 base, the J end lost 8 bases, and 14 bases lay between the germline ends. Germline-derived CDR1 and CDR2 are GTSNPN and SVGIG (reference sequence). The CDR3 runs to 13 residues. DNA for the CDR3: TGTGCCTGGAGTGCTCCGGCCCGAGGAGGCTACACCTTC. It specifies CAWSAPARGGYTF.

This chain links TRBV5-1 with TRBJ2-1, with D possibly being TRBD1 or TRBD2 (5 bases each). Trimming stripped 2 bases from V and 4 bases from J, with 10 bases between. The CDR3 contains 14 residues. Germline V gene data show CDR1 as SGHRS and CDR2 as YFSETQ. The CDR3: CASSLPGPYNEQFF. The CDR3 nucleotides are TGCGCCAGCAGCTTACCGGGACCTTACAATGAGCAGTTCTTC.

The chain links TRBV5-1 to TRBJ2-7, with a weak D call TRBD2 (5 bases). The V gene lost 4 bases and the J gene lost 3 bases, with 14 bases spanning the gap. Per the germline V gene, CDR1 is SGHRS and CDR2 is YFSETQ. The CDR3 covers 14 residues. The CDR3 DNA sequence: TGCGCCAGCAGCCCTCGAGCGGAGGACTACGAGCAGTACTTC. This gives the protein CASSPRAEDYEQYF.

There are a few counts of this clone. The chain uses TRBV7-9 and TRBJ1-1, with no clear D. Trimming removed 3 bases from V and 0 bases from J, with 5 bases in between. This CDR3 is 13 amino acids long. Germline V CDR1 and CDR2: SEHNR, FQNEAQ (reference sequence). CDR3 region: CASSFAMNTEAFF. The CDR3 nucleotides are TGTGCCAGCAGCTTTGCGATGAACACTGAAGCTTTCTTT. The variable domain in full, completed from reference TRBV7-9 and TRBJ1-1, reads DTGVSQNPRHKITKRGQNVTFRCDPISEHNRLYWYRQTLGQGPEFLTYFQNEAQLEKSRLLSDRFSAERPKGSFSTLEIQRTEQGDSAMYLCASSFAMNTEAFFGQGTRLTVV.

In this sample, this clone turned up once. Other DNA variants within this sample encode the same CDR3. The genes are TRBV7-9 and TRBJ1-1; unclear D gene. The CDR3 runs 12 residues. V was clipped by 1 base and J by 4 bases, with 4 bases between them. CDR1 is SEHNR and CDR2 is FQNEAQ in the germline V gene (reference sequence). CDR3: CASSLDFTEAFF. The CDR3 nucleotides are TGTGCCAGCAGCTTAGATTTCACTGAAGCTTTCTTT.

This chain connects TRBV6-1 to TRBJ2-4; the match to TRBD1 covers 8 bases. Germline V gene data show CDR1 as MNHNS and CDR2 as SASEGT. This CDR3 comprises 12 residues. V lost 4 bases to trimming and J lost 8 bases; unmatched junction nucleotides: 1. In nucleotides, the CDR3 is TGTGCCAGCAGTGCAGGGGGCTACATTCAGTACTTC. Its translation: CASSAGGYIQYF.

The rearrangement joins TRBV5-6 to TRBJ2-2, with D unresolved. This CDR3 comprises 16 residues. Between the trimmed V and J ends, which lost 4 bases and 4 bases, there was a span of 17 bases. CDR1 is SGHDT and CDR2 is YYEEEE in the germline V gene. The CDR3 loop is CASSRWGRYGTGELFF. Here the CDR3 DNA reads TGTGCCAGCAGCAGATGGGGAAGATACGGCACCGGGGAGCTGTTTTTT.

The chain carries TRBV28 and TRBJ1-5; a possible D gene is TRBD1 (6 bases). The V gene lost 3 bases and the J gene lost 0 bases, with 12 bases spanning the gap. The germline CDR1 and CDR2 sequences are MDHEN and SYDVKM. The CDR3 is 16 residues long. CDR3 protein: CASSFRQANSNQPQHF. The CDR3 DNA sequence: TGTGCCAGCAGTTTCCGACAGGCAAATAGCAATCAGCCCCAGCATTTT. The full variable domain, its missing parts supplied by reference TRBV28 and TRBJ1-5, is DVKVTQSSRYLVKRTGEKVFLECVQDMDHENMFWYRQDPGLGLRLIYFSYDVKMKEKGDIPEGYSVSREKKERFSLILESASTNQTSMYLCASSFRQANSNQPQHFGDGTRLSIL.